A single sample gave rise to the 22 T cell receptor beta chains below, sequenced in a study of blood T cell repertoires in COVID-19. Assay: immunoSEQ multiplex PCR; the TCRdb copy retains only in-frame clones and omits some. Here the sample spans about 160,000 clones, about 85% being singletons. The sample was peripheral blood. These receptor sequences come from a man older than 75 with COVID-19, enrolled during active disease.

The chain employs TRBV19 and TRBJ1-6; 7 bases are a match to TRBD1. Germline assignment: CDR1 LNHDA and CDR2 SQIVND (reference sequence). V shed 6 bases and J 9 bases; nucleotides not matched to a gene: 8. The CDR3 sequence is 14 residues long. CDR3 sequence: CASSRGQASSPLHF. CDR3 DNA sequence: TGTGCCAGTAGCCGCGGACAGGCGAGTTCACCCCTCCACTTT.

V is TRBV15 and J is TRBJ2-5; 8 bases map to TRBD1. The CDR3 sequence is 14 residues long. Per the germline V gene, CDR1 is LNHNV and CDR2 is YYDKDF (reference sequence). The V gene end was trimmed by 6 bases and the J gene end by 5 bases; junction bases not matched to a gene: 8. CDR3 residues: CATSSRQGLETQYF. CDR3 nucleotide sequence: TGTGCCACCAGTTCCCGACAGGGGCTCGAGACCCAGTACTTC.

The rearrangement uses TRBV5-1 and TRBJ1-2; tentative D call: TRBD1 (5 bases). V was clipped by 0 bases and J by 4 bases, with 10 bases between them. Per the germline V gene, CDR1 is SGHRS and CDR2 is YFSETQ. This CDR3 is 14 amino acids long. CDR3 loop: CASSLVTGGYGYTF. The CDR3 DNA reads TGCGCCAGCAGCTTGGTAACAGGCGGCTATGGCTACACCTTC. Based on the CDR3 plus reference TRBV5-1 and TRBJ1-2, the full variable domain is KAGVTQTPRYLIKTRGQQVTLSCSPISGHRSVSWYQQTPGQGLQFLFEYFSETQRNKGNFPGRFSGRQFSNSRSEMNVSTLELGDSALYLCASSLVTGGYGYTFGSGTRLTVV.

The genes are TRBV5-1 and TRBJ2-7; D is perhaps TRBD1 (5 bases). V was clipped by 2 bases and J by 5 bases, with 17 bases between them. The germline CDR1 and CDR2 sequences are SGHRS and YFSETQ. The CDR3 loop spans 15 amino acids. CDR3 protein: CASSLTQASFDEQYF. CDR3 DNA sequence: TGCGCCAGCAGCTTAACACAGGCCAGCTTTGACGAGCAGTACTTC.

The V and J genes are TRBV10-2 and TRBJ1-2, with D unresolved. Deletions cut 4 bases from V and 6 bases from J, with 12 bases between. The CDR3 sequence is 13 residues long. Germline V gene sequence: CDR1 WSHSY, CDR2 SAAADI. The CDR3 nucleotides are TGCGCCAGCAGTGTGGGCCACTCCGATGGCTACACCTTC. It is translated as CASSVGHSDGYTF.

The chain joins TRBV7-8 to TRBJ1-5, with D possibly TRBD1 on 6 matching bases. Germline V gene sequence: CDR1 SGHVS, CDR2 FQNEAQ. CDR3 length: 17 residues. V was clipped by 7 bases and J by 0 bases, with 19 bases between them. For the CDR3, the DNA is TGTGCCAGCAAAGGGGGGGGCGGTCTATATAGCAATCAGCCCCAGCATTTT. Amino acids: CASKGGGGLYSNQPQHF.

A single count supports this clone. The V gene is TRBV5-6, the J gene TRBJ2-2, with 15 bases aligning to TRBD2. Germline CDR1 SGHDT, CDR2 YYEEEE. This CDR3 region has 18 residues. V lost 4 bases and J lost 2; bases outside the gene matches: 6. CDR3 nucleotides: TGTGCCAGCAGCGGCCGGACTAGCGGGGGGGCCAACACCGGGGAGCTGTTTTTT. Its translation: CASSGRTSGGANTGELFF.

The rearrangement links TRBV5-1 to TRBJ1-1, with 9 bases that match TRBD1. Germline V CDR1 and CDR2: SGHRS, YFSETQ. V was pared by 7 bases and J by 3 bases, with 7 bases of the junction left unmatched. This CDR3 has 14 amino acids. The CDR3 protein is CASARDRVDTEAFF. The CDR3 DNA is TGCGCCAGCGCCCGGGACAGGGTGGACACTGAAGCTTTCTTT.

This chain links TRBV9 with TRBJ1-5, with D possibly matching TRBD1 (5 bases). The CDR3 is 13 amino acids. Germline lookup yields CDR1 SGDLS and CDR2 YYNGEE. Trimming stripped 3 bases from V and 6 bases from J, with 10 bases between. Here the CDR3 reads CASSGGEGQPQHF. The CDR3 nucleotides read TGTGCCAGCAGCGGGGGGGAGGGTCAGCCCCAGCATTTT.

This sequence joins TRBV28 and TRBJ1-5; no firm D call. Germline CDR1 reads MDHEN; CDR2 reads SYDVKM. The CDR3 has 14 residues. Trimming cost V 7 bases and J 5 bases, with 15 bases left between them. The DNA for the CDR3 is TGTGCCAGCACCCTATCCTTGGAGTATCAGCCCCAGCATTTT. It yields the protein CASTLSLEYQPQHF.

The chain is built from TRBV19 and TRBJ2-5; D is unresolved. Germline lookup yields CDR1 LNHDA and CDR2 SQIVND (reference sequence). V was clipped by 3 bases and J by 4 bases, with 9 bases between them. This CDR3 has 13 amino acids. CDR3 protein: CASSIGRRETQYF. CDR3 coding DNA: TGTGCCAGTAGTATTGGAAGGAGAGAGACCCAGTACTTC.

This clone was seen a handful of times. The chain recombines TRBV7-3 with TRBJ1-1; possible D gene TRBD1, 6 bases. CDR1 and CDR2 from the germline V gene are SGHTA and FQGTGA. There are 13 residues in the CDR3. Trimming shortened V by 5 bases and J by 7 bases, and 14 bases separated the two germline ends. Here the CDR3 DNA reads TGTGCCAGCAGCCCTCCGGGGGGCGGTGAAGCTTTCTTT. This sequence encodes CASSPPGGGEAFF.

This sequence joins TRBV4-1 and TRBJ1-1; 7 bases map to TRBD1. In germline, CDR1 is MGHRA, CDR2 YSYEKL. The CDR3 loop spans 15 amino acids. V shed 4 bases, J shed 3 bases, and the junction held 8 bases outside the gene matches. CDR3 DNA sequence: TGCGCCAGCAGCCCCCGGACAGGACGGGACACTGAAGCTTTCTTT. Amino acids: CASSPRTGRDTEAFF.

The chain has TRBV6-6 and TRBJ2-7; D may be TRBD1 (7 bases). This CDR3 has 14 amino acids. Germline-derived CDR1 and CDR2 are MNHNY and SVGAGI (reference sequence). V lost 6 bases, J lost 4 bases, and 16 bases lay in between. CDR3 residues: CASRGGGRGYEQYF. In nucleotides, the CDR3 is TGTGCCAGCAGGGGGGGTGGCAGGGGGTACGAGCAGTACTTC.

The CDR3 nucleotides read TGCGCCAGCAGCTTGGCAGGGGTAACGAACACCGGGGAGCTGTTTTTT. This encodes CASSLAGVTNTGELFF. The chain is built from TRBV5-1 and TRBJ2-2, with a tentative D call TRBD1 (6 bases). Trimming cost V 0 bases and J 0 bases, with 9 bases left between them. The CDR3 has 16 amino acids. CDR1 SGHRS and CDR2 YFSETQ come from the germline V gene.

This clone was picked up one time. The chain is built from TRBV5-1 and TRBJ2-1; 9 positions agree with TRBD1. The CDR3 has 15 residues. V shed 2 bases, J shed 9 bases, and the junction held 9 bases outside the gene matches. Germline CDR1 SGHRS, CDR2 YFSETQ. The CDR3 spells CASSLQGALTVEQFF. CDR3 nucleotide sequence: TGCGCCAGCAGCTTACAGGGGGCCCTTACAGTTGAGCAGTTCTTC.

The chain is built from TRBV18 and TRBJ2-6; TRBD1 might be the D (5 bases). The CDR3 has 15 amino acids. Germline CDR1 is KGHSH and CDR2 is LQKENI. The germline V and J ends were trimmed by 2 bases and 4 bases, with 9 bases remaining between them. The CDR3 reads CASSPGNRGANVLTF. The CDR3 region has the DNA TGTGCCAGCTCACCAGGGAACAGGGGGGCCAACGTCCTGACTTTC.

The chain couples TRBV2 to TRBJ2-1; 8 bases are a match to TRBD2. J gave up 4 bases and V 11 bases, and 7 bases lay outside the gene matches. There are 13 residues in the CDR3. Germline V gene lookup returns CDR1 SNHLY and CDR2 FYNNEI. The chain's CDR3 is CASRAGGYNEQFF. CDR3 sequence (DNA): TGTGCCTCAAGGGCGGGGGGTTACAATGAGCAGTTCTTC.

The rearrangement joins TRBV11-2 to TRBJ2-3; 9 positions match TRBD1. CDR1 is SGHAT, CDR2 FQNNGV, per germline. Trimming removed 5 bases from V and 4 bases from J; junction bases left unmatched: 7. The CDR3 has 15 residues. The CDR3 DNA reads TGTGCCAGCAGCCTTGGACAGGGGCGATCAGATACGCAGTATTTT. It is translated as CASSLGQGRSDTQYF.

This clone has a single count. The rearrangement joins TRBV5-1 to TRBJ1-2; 7 bases line up with TRBD1. The germline V gene has CDR1 SGHRS and CDR2 YFSETQ. The CDR3 covers 14 residues. V was clipped by 4 bases and J by 2 bases; unmatched bases: 5. The CDR3 region has the DNA TGCGCCAGCAGCCCCCCGGGACAGAACTATGGCTACACCTTC. This sequence encodes CASSPPGQNYGYTF.

J is TRBJ1-5 and V is TRBV2; D is undetermined. Trimming took 2 bases from V and 0 from J, leaving 11 bases between them. In germline, CDR1 is SNHLY, CDR2 FYNNEI. This CDR3 spans 16 amino acids. This CDR3 is CASSETRSYSNQPQHF. The CDR3 bases are TGTGCCAGCAGTGAAACACGGAGTTATAGCAATCAGCCCCAGCATTTT.

This clone was found once. V gene TRBV7-2 combines with J gene TRBJ2-1, with 8 positions matching TRBD1. Germline V gives CDR1 SGHTA, CDR2 FQGNSA. Trimming at V came to 2 bases and at J to 8 bases, leaving 2 bases not matched to a gene. The CDR3 has 13 residues. The CDR3 nucleotides are TGTGCCAGCAGCTTATCACAGGGGGATGAGCAGTTCTTC. Its protein product is CASSLSQGDEQFF.